Listed below are T cell receptor beta chains from one sample, sequenced in a study of blood T cell repertoires in COVID-19. Using immunoSEQ multiplex PCR, the repertoire was profiled, and TCRdb retains in-frame clones only, with some absent. Here the sample spans hundreds of thousands of clones, approximately 91% being singletons. The sequenced sample was PBMCs or T cells enriched from blood (not recorded which). The receptor source for this set is a man aged 60 to 69 who had recovered from COVID-19. CDR3s leave out the opening cysteine and the closing phenylalanine or tryptophan. Each record gives: J gene, V gene, CDR3 protein.

>TRBJ2-2|TRBV25-1
ASSEGLGEGANTGELF
>TRBJ1-5|TRBV7-2
ASSPREAQPQH
>TRBJ1-4|TRBV5-4
ASSYGGGQGIEKLF
>TRBJ2-5|TRBV5-1
ASSSTGEETQY
>TRBJ2-7|TRBV12-2
ASRLGEGLAAHEQY
>TRBJ1-1|TRBV28
ASSLLTEIGTEAF
>TRBJ2-2|TRBV19
ASSISGRSPGELF
>TRBJ1-3|TRBV15
ATSRARQDRNTIY
>TRBJ2-3|TRBV7-8
ASSTGLAATDTQY
>TRBJ2-4|TRBV5-1
ASSTGDKNIQY
>TRBJ1-4|TRBV6-5
ASSLTSTATNEKLF
>TRBJ2-1|TRBV5-1
ASSLRPSAGLAGRSYNEQF
>TRBJ1-1|TRBV5-4
ASSVQNRVRDTEAF
>TRBJ1-1|TRBV7-2
ASSQQRGGGTEAF
>TRBJ2-5|TRBV27
ASSSVTDEYYQETQY
>TRBJ2-7|TRBV19
ASSAQGIHVYEQY
>TRBJ1-6|TRBV30
AWRSQYNSPLH
>TRBJ1-6|TRBV5-6
ASSFGVVSPLH
>TRBJ2-1|TRBV5-4
ASSWLNEQF
>TRBJ1-1|TRBV6-6
ASRPTGLETEAF
>TRBJ2-2|TRBV7-3
ASRSGTTNTGELF
>TRBJ2-7|TRBV15
ATSRDRSGTSGRMDEQY
>TRBJ1-2|TRBV7-2
ASSLTHTGGRNGYT
>TRBJ2-3|TRBV10-3
ATEGREGPDTQY
>TRBJ1-1|TRBV27
ASRDGDSRSLAF
>TRBJ2-3|TRBV24-1
ATSDYPRRGSADTQY
>TRBJ2-5|TRBV25-1
ASSQGARETQY
>TRBJ2-7|TRBV20-1
SASLQAAYEQY
>TRBJ2-7|TRBV18
ASSPNQGSEQY
>TRBJ2-7|TRBV15
ATTRDRAYEQY
>TRBJ2-3|TRBV7-3
ASSFSGNTQY
>TRBJ1-6|TRBV27
ASSGQGGNSPLH
>TRBJ1-3|TRBV3-1/TRBV3-2
ASSYPGTDIY
>TRBJ2-7|TRBV7-9
ASSSTSKGAPY
>TRBJ1-1|TRBV2
ASSGTSHWVNTEAF
>TRBJ2-1|TRBV11-2
ASSLVGGRFYNEQF
>TRBJ2-7|TRBV10-3
ATGAQGLSYEQY
>TRBJ2-7|TRBV28
ASKTGTTSYEQY
>TRBJ2-5|TRBV24-1
ATSEWDTQETQY
>TRBJ2-3|TRBV6-5
ASTPGLAGPDTQY
>TRBJ2-3|TRBV18
ASSPRQGGGTDTQY
>TRBJ2-1|TRBV11-3
ASSYSQGGNEQF